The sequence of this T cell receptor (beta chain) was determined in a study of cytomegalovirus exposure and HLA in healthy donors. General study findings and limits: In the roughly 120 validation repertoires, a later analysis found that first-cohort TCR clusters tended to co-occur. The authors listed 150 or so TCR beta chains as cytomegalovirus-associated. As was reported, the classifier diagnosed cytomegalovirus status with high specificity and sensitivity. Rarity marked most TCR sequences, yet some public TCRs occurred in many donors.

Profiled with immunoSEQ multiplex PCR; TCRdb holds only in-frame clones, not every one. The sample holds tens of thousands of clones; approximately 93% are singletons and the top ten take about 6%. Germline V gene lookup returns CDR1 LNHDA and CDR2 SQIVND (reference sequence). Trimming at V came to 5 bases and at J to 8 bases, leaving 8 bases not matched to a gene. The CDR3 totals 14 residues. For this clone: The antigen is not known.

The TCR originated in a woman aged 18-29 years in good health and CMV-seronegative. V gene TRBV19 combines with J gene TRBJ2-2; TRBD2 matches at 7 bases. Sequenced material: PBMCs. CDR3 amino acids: CASSSRLAAGELFF. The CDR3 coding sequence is TGTGCCAGTAGTTCACGACTAGCAGCTGGGGAGCTGTTTTTT.